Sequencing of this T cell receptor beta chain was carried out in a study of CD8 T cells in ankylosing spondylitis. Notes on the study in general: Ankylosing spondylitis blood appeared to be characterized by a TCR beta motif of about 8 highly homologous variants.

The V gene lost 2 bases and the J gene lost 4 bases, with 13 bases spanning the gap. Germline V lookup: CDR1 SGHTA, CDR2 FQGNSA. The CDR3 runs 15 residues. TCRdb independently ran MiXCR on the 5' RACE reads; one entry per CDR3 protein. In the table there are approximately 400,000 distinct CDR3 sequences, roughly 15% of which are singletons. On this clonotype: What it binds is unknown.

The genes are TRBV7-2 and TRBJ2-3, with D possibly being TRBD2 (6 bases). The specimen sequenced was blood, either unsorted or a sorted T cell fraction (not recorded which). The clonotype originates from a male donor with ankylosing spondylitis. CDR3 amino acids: CASSLSRERADTQYF. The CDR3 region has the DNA TGTGCCAGCAGCTTAAGTCGGGAGAGGGCAGATACGCAGTATTTT.